This passage covers 13 T cell receptor beta chains from one sample sequenced in a study of shared clonotypes between healthy human individuals. Produced via immunoSEQ multiplex PCR; TCRdb's table is partial and in-frame only. The sample carries roughly 2 million clones, over 85% recorded once. The sequenced sample was naive CD4+ T cells sorted from blood. Specified subset: CD45RA+ positively selected. The receptor source for this set is a man aged 18 to 29 in good health.

This clone was found once. In the same sample, other DNA sequences code for this CDR3. This chain connects TRBV30 to TRBJ2-2; tentatively, D is TRBD1 (5 bases). This CDR3 spans 13 amino acids. CDR1 is GTSNPN and CDR2 is SVGIG in the germline V gene (reference sequence). Trimming stripped 0 bases from V and 6 bases from J, with 8 bases between. The CDR3 loop reads CAWSVRGAGELFF. In DNA, the CDR3 is TGTGCCTGGAGTGTAAGGGGTGCCGGGGAGCTGTTTTTT.

This clone was observed a single time. The chain is built from TRBV9 and TRBJ2-3; TRBD2 matches 16 bases. V gave up 4 bases and J gave up 4 bases; unmatched junction bases: 12. From germline, CDR1 is SGDLS and CDR2 YYNGEE. This CDR3 spans 19 amino acids. CDR3 sequence (DNA): TGTGCCAGCAGCACACTACCCGGGACTAGCGGGAGGGGTGCAGATACGCAGTATTTT. Its translation: CASSTLPGTSGRGADTQYF.

This chain connects TRBV5-1 to TRBJ2-6, with 11 bases matching TRBD2. Germline CDR1 and CDR2: SGHRS and YFSETQ. With 3 bases clipped from V and 1 base from J, the junction kept 12 bases outside the gene matches. The CDR3 runs 20 residues. CDR3 DNA: TGCGCCAGCAGCTGGCGGCCCGGGACTAGCGGTTCGTCTGGGGCCAACGTCCTGACTTTC. Encoded protein: CASSWRPGTSGSSGANVLTF.

The gene calls are TRBV28 and TRBJ1-5; 8 bases fit TRBD1. This CDR3 has 14 residues. The V and J ends lost 3 bases and 9 bases, in that order; junction bases with no gene match: 7. Germline-derived CDR1 and CDR2 are MDHEN and SYDVKM. The CDR3 nucleotides are TGTGCCAGCAGTTTGGGGGACAGGCTAGGGCCCCAGCATTTT. This translates into CASSLGDRLGPQHF.

The chain combines TRBV5-1 with TRBJ1-2; D is possibly TRBD1 (6 bases). The CDR3 loop spans 14 amino acids. Germline lookup yields CDR1 SGHRS and CDR2 YFSETQ. Trimming took off 7 bases at V and 4 bases at J, with 17 bases between the two ends. The chain's CDR3 is CASQTGTPGYGYTF. DNA of the CDR3: TGCGCCAGCCAAACAGGGACTCCTGGCTATGGCTACACCTTC.

Remarks on this clone: It may be a read error: a sequence one base away is much more abundant. The J gene is TRBJ2-1, the V gene TRBV7-9; D remains ambiguous. From germline, CDR1 is SEHNR and CDR2 FQNEAQ (reference sequence). V lost 2 bases and J lost 6, with 2 bases in between. CDR3 size: 11 residues. This CDR3 reads CASSLSNEQFF. The DNA of the CDR3 is TGTGCCAGCAGCTTAAGCAATGAGCAGTTCTTC.

The chain is built from TRBV30 and TRBJ1-1; no reliable D call. The CDR3 sequence is 15 residues long. V lost 1 base and J 4 bases, leaving 16 bases between the germline ends. Germline CDR1 and CDR2: GTSNPN and SVGIG (reference sequence). Here the CDR3 DNA reads TGTGCCTGGAGTGACCCCGTTCGAGGGTTCACTGAAGCTTTCTTT. This sequence encodes CAWSDPVRGFTEAFF.

This rearrangement joins TRBV6-6 to TRBJ2-1; D assignment may be TRBD1 or TRBD2 (5 bases each). This CDR3 spans 15 amino acids. Trimming took 1 base from V and 7 from J, leaving 14 bases between them. Germline V lookup: CDR1 MNHNY, CDR2 SVGAGI (reference sequence). The CDR3 reads CASSYLVGERNEQFF. As DNA, the CDR3 is TGTGCCAGCAGTTACTTGGTAGGGGAGCGGAATGAGCAGTTCTTC.

The rearrangement links TRBV18 to TRBJ2-1; tentatively, D is TRBD1 or TRBD2 (5 bases each). V was pared by 0 bases and J by 0 bases, with 12 bases between. Germline V lookup: CDR1 KGHSH, CDR2 LQKENI. The CDR3 covers 17 residues. CDR3 residues: CASSPPRERNSYNEQFF. CDR3 DNA: TGTGCCAGCTCACCACCCAGGGAGCGAAACTCCTACAATGAGCAGTTCTTC. Variable domain in full (rest from reference TRBV18 and TRBJ2-1): NAGVMQNPRHLVRRRGQEARLRCSPMKGHSHVYWYRQLPEEGLKFMVYLQKENIIDESGMPKERFSAEFPKEGPSILRIQQVVRGDSAAYFCASSPPRERNSYNEQFFGPGTRLTVL.

The V and J genes are TRBV10-3 and TRBJ2-2; TRBD2 matches 16 bases. The CDR3 runs to 17 residues. With 10 bases clipped from V and 5 bases from J, the junction kept 10 bases outside the gene matches. The germline CDR1 and CDR2 sequences are ENHRY and SYGVKD. CDR3 in amino acids: CATSGLAGGPSTGELFF. CDR3 DNA: TGTGCCACCTCGGGACTAGCGGGAGGGCCCTCTACCGGGGAGCTGTTTTTT.

The rearrangement links TRBV9 to TRBJ1-1, with TRBD1 identical over 9 bases. This CDR3 contains 15 residues. After removal of 4 bases from V and 0 bases from J, the junction contained 4 bases not matched to a gene. Germline values: CDR1 SGDLS, CDR2 YYNGEE. The CDR3 DNA is TGTGCCAGCAGCATACAGGGGGCGATGAACACTGAAGCTTTCTTT. This sequence encodes CASSIQGAMNTEAFF. The variable domain in full, completed from reference TRBV9 and TRBJ1-1, reads DSGVTQTPKHLITATGQRVTLRCSPRSGDLSVYWYQQSLDQGLQFLIQYYNGEERAKGNILERFSAQQFPDLHSELNLSSLELGDSALYFCASSIQGAMNTEAFFGQGTRLTVV.

Comments on this clone: The sample carries other DNA sequences with the same CDR3. The gene calls are TRBV9 and TRBJ2-1; TRBD1 or TRBD2 may be the D gene (5 bases each). The V gene's germline CDR1 is SGDLS and CDR2 YYNGEE. Trimming shortened V by 1 base and J by 0 bases, and 8 bases separated the two germline ends. This CDR3 spans 15 amino acids. Here the CDR3 reads CASSVRGDSYNEQFF. For the CDR3, the DNA is TGTGCCAGCAGCGTACGGGGCGACTCCTACAATGAGCAGTTCTTC.

The gene calls are TRBV5-1 and TRBJ1-2; no clear D. This CDR3 is built from 13 residues. CDR1 and CDR2 (germline): SGHRS, YFSETQ. V lost 1 base and J 2 bases, leaving 6 bases between the germline ends. The CDR3 reads CASSLQINYGYTF. In DNA form, the CDR3 reads TGCGCCAGCAGCTTGCAGATAAACTATGGCTACACCTTC.